Shown below are 11 T cell receptor beta chains from a single sample sequenced in a study of T cells in Graves' hyperthyroidism and ophthalmopathy. Template material for amplifying TCR beta CDR3 regions consisted of RNA transcripts. The HTBI primer set served for first-round RT-PCR of the TCR CDR3. TCRdb processed the multiplex PCR reads anew with MiXCR; each CDR3 protein has one entry. This sample yields hundreds of thousands of distinct CDR3 sequences, of which roughly 14% are seen a single time; roughly 13% belongs to the top ten. The specimen was blood. Receptors originate from a man between 18 and 35 years old with Graves' ophthalmopathy.

In this sample, this clonotype turned up a few times. The chain is built from TRBV6-1 and TRBJ2-2, with 11 bases that match TRBD1. The CDR3 covers 15 residues. CDR1 and CDR2 (germline): MNHNS, SASEGT. Germline trimming cut 4 bases from V and 6 bases from J; bases unmatched to any gene: 4. CDR3 bases: TGTGCCAGCAGTGGTCCGGGACAGGGGGCCGGGGAGCTGTTTTTT. Translation: CASSGPGQGAGELFF.

This clonotype was seen repeatedly, ten times or more. The V and J genes are TRBV28 and TRBJ2-7; D tentatively reads TRBD1 or TRBD2 (5 bases each). The V and J ends lost 2 bases and 6 bases respectively, with 11 bases between them. The germline V gene encodes CDR1 MDHEN and CDR2 SYDVKM. This CDR3 has 13 amino acids. CDR3 DNA: TGTGCCAGCAGTTTACAGGGTGGGAGCGAGCAGTACTTC. Amino acids: CASSLQGGSEQYF. Supplemented by reference TRBV28 and TRBJ2-7, the full variable domain reads DVKVTQSSRYLVKRTGEKVFLECVQDMDHENMFWYRQDPGLGLRLIYFSYDVKMKEKGDIPEGYSVSREKKERFSLILESASTNQTSMYLCASSLQGGSEQYFGPGTRLTVT.

V and J are TRBV15 and TRBJ2-7; TRBD1 matches at 7 bases. Unmatched junction bases numbered 6, after V lost 1 base and J lost 6 bases. CDR3 length: 14 amino acids. CDR1 and CDR2 (germline): LNHNV, YYDKDF (reference sequence). CDR3 region: CATSRGHTGAEQYF. The CDR3 nucleotides read TGTGCCACCAGCAGAGGCCATACAGGGGCCGAGCAGTACTTC.

The chain combines TRBV2 with TRBJ1-1; D might be TRBD1 (5 bases). This CDR3 is built from 16 residues. V dropped 8 bases and J dropped 1 base, with 20 bases sitting between them. Germline V lookup: CDR1 SNHLY, CDR2 FYNNEI. The CDR3 reads CASGDEARGGNTEAFF. CDR3 sequence (DNA): TGTGCCAGCGGGGACGAGGCTCGGGGAGGGAACACTGAAGCTTTCTTT.

This clonotype has more than one count but fewer than ten. The genes are TRBV20-1 and TRBJ1-2; tentatively, D is TRBD1 (6 bases). Deletions cut 1 base from V and 2 bases from J, with 14 bases between. The CDR3 has 15 amino acids. The germline gives CDR1 DFQATT, CDR2 SNEGSKA (reference sequence). This CDR3 is CSARVGGILNYGYTF. In nucleotides, the CDR3 is TGCAGTGCTAGAGTAGGGGGGATTTTGAACTATGGCTACACCTTC.

V usage is TRBV7-6 and J usage is TRBJ2-5, with 7 bases that match TRBD1. J was trimmed by 2 bases and V by 4 bases; bases with no gene match: 10. The CDR3 is 16 residues long. Germline V gene lookup returns CDR1 SGHVS and CDR2 FNYEAQ. The CDR3 sequence is CASSSGRDSLQETQYF. For the CDR3, the DNA is TGTGCCAGCAGCTCCGGCCGGGACAGCCTACAAGAGACCCAGTACTTC.

As concerns this clonotype: A single base separates this from a much larger clone, so it may be a read error. The genes are TRBV12-3 or TRBV12-4 and TRBJ1-2; D gene unclear. The V and J ends lost 11 bases and 4 bases respectively, with 17 bases between them. This CDR3 contains 13 residues. The CDR3 reads CAGTRGQSYGYTF. CDR3 coding DNA: TGTGCCGGCACTCGAGGGCAGTCCTATGGCTACACCTTC.

This clonotype was picked up many times. The chain recombines TRBV4-2 with TRBJ2-2, with D uncertain. CDR1 is LGHNA, CDR2 YNFKEQ, per germline. The length of the CDR3 is 14 residues. V lost 2 bases and J lost 4, with 8 bases in between. The CDR3: CASSQTFSTGELFF. Here the CDR3 DNA reads TGTGCCAGCAGCCAAACCTTTAGCACCGGGGAGCTGTTTTTT.

This clonotype appeared many times. V gene TRBV25-1 combines with J gene TRBJ2-1; D tentatively fits TRBD1 or TRBD2 (6 bases each). Germline loops: CDR1 MGHDK, CDR2 SYGVNS. V gave up 2 bases and J gave up 1 base, with 9 bases separating them. The CDR3 length is 15 residues. As DNA, the CDR3 is TGTGCCAGCAGTGAAGGCGGGACATCCTACAATGAGCAGTTCTTC. It encodes CASSEGGTSYNEQFF.

This clonotype was counted at least ten times. This chain uses TRBV18 with TRBJ2-3; D is perhaps TRBD2 (5 bases). V was pared by 7 bases and J by 4 bases, with 12 bases between. The CDR3 totals 13 residues. The germline CDR1 and CDR2 sequences are KGHSH and LQKENI. DNA of the CDR3: TGTGCCAGCTTTATAAAGGGAGCAGATACGCAGTATTTT. This translates into CASFIKGADTQYF.

This clonotype occurred many times. V usage is TRBV2 and J usage is TRBJ2-5; no definite D call. This CDR3 has 16 amino acids. V gave up 2 bases and J gave up 4 bases, with 17 bases separating them. Germline-derived CDR1 and CDR2 are SNHLY and FYNNEI. The CDR3 region has the DNA TGTGCCAGCAGTGAAAATCCGTGGAAATCCGTAGAGACCCAGTACTTC. Translating gives CASSENPWKSVETQYF. The variable domain in full, with the rest retrieved from reference TRBV2 and TRBJ2-5, is EPEVTQTPSHQVTQMGQEVILRCVPISNHLYFYWYRQILGQKVEFLVSFYNNEISEKSEIFDDQFSVERPDGSNFTLKIRSTKLEDSAMYFCASSENPWKSVETQYFGPGTRLLVL.